What follows describes a single T cell receptor beta chain. The table came from immunoSEQ multiplex PCR; TCRdb's copy has only in-frame clones and leaves some out. The repertoire holds 200,000 or so clones, with about 91% as singletons. This record belongs to a study of control samples from healthy donors and cancer patients. The CDR3 runs to 15 residues. Germline V gives CDR1 SGHTA, CDR2 FQGNSA. V shed 4 bases and J 4 bases; nucleotides not matched to a gene: 2. The receptor was derived from a man aged 30 to 45 in good health. Specimen: blood. J is TRBJ2-7 and V is TRBV7-2, with 15 bases identical to TRBD2. The CDR3 protein is CASSYGLAGGYEQYF. CDR3 in DNA: TGTGCCAGCAGCTATGGACTAGCGGGGGGGTACGAGCAGTACTTC.